Each of the 9 T cell receptor beta chains below was sequenced from the same sample in a study of T-cell reconstitution after alpha-beta-depleted transplantation in children. The authors prepared the TCRbeta library with unique molecular identifiers. MiXCR, run by TCRdb on the PCR reads, gives a single entry per CDR3 protein. Of some 220,000 distinct CDR3 sequences in the sample, approximately 11% were seen once. The sequences come from PBMCs, collected before TCRalphabeta/CD19-depleted stem cell transplant. The source is a child less than two years old with acute myeloid leukemia, due to receive a stem cell transplant.

At least ten counts were recorded for this clonotype. The V call is TRBV7-2, the J call TRBJ1-2; D is uncertain. Trimming removed 1 base from V and 2 bases from J, with 5 bases in between. Germline V gives CDR1 SGHTA, CDR2 FQGNSA. This CDR3 has 13 residues. The CDR3 nucleotides read TGTGCCAGCAGCTTAGGGTTAAACTATGGCTACACCTTC. Translating it yields CASSLGLNYGYTF. Based on the CDR3 plus reference TRBV7-2 and TRBJ1-2, the full variable domain is GAGVSQSPSNKVTEKGKDVELRCDPISGHTALYWYRQSLGQGLEFLIYFQGNSAPDKSGLPSDRFSAERTGGSVSTLTIQRTQQEDSAVYLCASSLGLNYGYTFGSGTRLTVV.

This clonotype showed up many times. V gene TRBV6-4 combines with J gene TRBJ2-3, with 12 bases identical to TRBD2. The CDR3 has 15 amino acids. The germline V gene has CDR1 MRHNA and CDR2 SNTAGT. Unmatched junction bases numbered 6, after V lost 5 bases and J lost 6 bases. CDR3 bases: TGTGCCAGCAGTAAACTAGCGGGAGGACAGGATACGCAGTATTTT. The encoded protein is CASSKLAGGQDTQYF.

This clonotype was seen repeatedly, ten times or more. V gene TRBV7-9 combines with J gene TRBJ2-3; 7 nucleotides agree with TRBD2. CDR1 is SEHNR, CDR2 FQNEAQ, per germline (reference sequence). Unmatched junction bases numbered 6, after V lost 1 base and J lost 2 bases. This CDR3 contains 16 residues. CDR3 in DNA: TGTGCCAGCAGCTTAGGAGTAGCGGGTCACACAGATACGCAGTATTTT. It is translated as CASSLGVAGHTDTQYF.

About this clonotype: A single base separates this from a much larger clone, so it may be a read error. The gene calls are TRBV29-1 and TRBJ1-2; D uncertain. CDR3 length equals 12 residues. CDR1 and CDR2 (germline): SQVTM, ANQGSEA. CDR3: CSVDAGGNGDTF. The DNA of the CDR3 is TGCAGCGTTGATGCAGGTGGGAATGGCGACACCTTC.

This clonotype was detected many times. V usage is TRBV5-6 and J usage is TRBJ2-1; TRBD1 might be the D (6 bases). The CDR3 contains 13 residues. Germline values: CDR1 SGHDT, CDR2 YYEEEE. Trimming shortened V by 4 bases and J by 7 bases, and 12 bases separated the two germline ends. In DNA form, the CDR3 reads TGTGCCAGCAGCGCGGACAGTCCGAATGAGCAGTTCTTC. Its protein product is CASSADSPNEQFF.

The sample holds many counts of this clonotype. The genes are TRBV12-3 or TRBV12-4 and TRBJ2-7; TRBD1 or TRBD2 may be the D gene (5 bases each). Trimming stripped 3 bases from V and 5 bases from J, with 14 bases between. The CDR3 runs to 14 residues. CDR3 nucleotide sequence: TGTGCCAGCAGTTTTCGTGCAGGGAGCAACGAGCAGTACTTC. Residues: CASSFRAGSNEQYF.

As for this clonotype: A read error is possible here, since a much larger clone lies one base away. V gene TRBV13 combines with J gene TRBJ2-2; TRBD1 is a possible D gene (5 bases). CDR3 length equals 15 residues. CDR1 and CDR2 (germline): PRHDT, FYEKMQ (reference sequence). CDR3 amino acids: CAGSLGRQGTGELFF. In DNA form, the CDR3 reads TGTGCCGGCAGCTTAGGTCGGCAGGGCACCGGGGAGCTGTTTTTT.

This clonotype was seen ten or more times. The rearrangement links TRBV10-3 to TRBJ2-3, with 11 bases aligning to TRBD2. Trimming removed 3 bases from V and 8 bases from J; junction bases left unmatched: 13. The CDR3 runs to 17 residues. Per germline, CDR1 ENHRY and CDR2 SYGVKD. CDR3 coding DNA: TGTGCCATCAGTGATCCTAGCGGGGGGTTAAAGGAGGGTACGCAGTATTTT. Its protein product is CAISDPSGGLKEGTQYF.

This clonotype was counted ten times or more. This chain joins TRBV20-1 and TRBJ2-7, with TRBD1 matching 7 bases. The CDR3 has 14 amino acids. The germline CDR1 and CDR2 sequences are DFQATT and SNEGSKA (reference sequence). With 5 bases clipped from V and 0 bases from J, the junction kept 7 bases outside the gene matches. The CDR3 loop reads CSAGTVPSSYEQYF. The CDR3 DNA reads TGCAGTGCTGGGACAGTACCGAGCTCCTACGAGCAGTACTTC.